This T cell receptor (beta chain) stems from a study of T cell repertoires in cytomegalovirus infection. Study-level background: CMV infection plus the matching HLA type was flagged by public TCR beta signatures.

Each CDR3 protein gets one entry after TCRdb re-called the reads with MiXCR. The sample contains 95,000 to 150,000 distinct CDR3 sequences, more than 30% of which appear only once. Looked up from germline, CDR1 is MDHEN and CDR2 is SYDVKM. Unmatched junction bases numbered 17, after V lost 6 bases and J lost 0 bases. The length of the CDR3 is 21 residues. This clonotype has just a few counts. Its antigen remains unidentified. Sequenced material: CD8+ T cells from cultured PBMCs, taken from culture after CMV antigen stimulation. This TCR was recovered from a human donor in good health (CMV status not recorded). Some clones in this sample may be carry-over from other donors' samples. The rearrangement links TRBV28 to TRBJ2-2, with 12 positions matching TRBD2. The CDR3 is CASSREFGLAGLIPNTGELFF. CDR3 in DNA: TGTGCCAGCAGCCGAGAATTCGGACTAGCGGGGCTGATTCCGAACACCGGGGAGCTGTTTTTT.